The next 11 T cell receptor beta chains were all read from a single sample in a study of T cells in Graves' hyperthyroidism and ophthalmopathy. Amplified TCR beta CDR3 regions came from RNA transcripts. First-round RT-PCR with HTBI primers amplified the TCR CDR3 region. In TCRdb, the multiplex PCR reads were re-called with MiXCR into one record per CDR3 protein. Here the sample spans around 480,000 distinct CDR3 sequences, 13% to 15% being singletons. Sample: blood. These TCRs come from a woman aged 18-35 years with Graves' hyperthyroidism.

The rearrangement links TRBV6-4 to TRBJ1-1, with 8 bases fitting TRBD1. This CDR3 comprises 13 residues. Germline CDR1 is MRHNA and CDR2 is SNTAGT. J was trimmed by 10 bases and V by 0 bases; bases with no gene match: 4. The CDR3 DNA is TGTGCCAGCAGTGACTCTCGACAGGGGCGAGCTTTCTTT. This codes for CASSDSRQGRAFF.

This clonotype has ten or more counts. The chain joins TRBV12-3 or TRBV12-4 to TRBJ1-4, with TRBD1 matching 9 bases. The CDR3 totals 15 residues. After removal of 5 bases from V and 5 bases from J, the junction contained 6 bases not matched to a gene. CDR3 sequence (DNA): TGTGCCAGCAGTCGTTCGACAGGGGGAAATGAAAAACTGTTTTTT. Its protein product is CASSRSTGGNEKLFF.

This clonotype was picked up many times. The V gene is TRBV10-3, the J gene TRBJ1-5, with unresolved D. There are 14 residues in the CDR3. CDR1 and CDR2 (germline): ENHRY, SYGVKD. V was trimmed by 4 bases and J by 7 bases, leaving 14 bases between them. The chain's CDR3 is CAISVEGNNQPQHF. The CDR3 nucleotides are TGTGCCATCAGTGTCGAGGGAAACAACCAGCCCCAGCATTTT.

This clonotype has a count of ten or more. The CDR3 loop reads CASRPLAGGFNEQFF. CDR3 DNA sequence: TGTGCCAGCAGACCGCTAGCGGGAGGGTTCAATGAGCAGTTCTTC. The chain joins TRBV11-2 to TRBJ2-1, with 12 bases identical to TRBD2. This CDR3 is built from 15 residues. V dropped 6 bases and J dropped 6; count of bases not matched to a gene: 6. The germline gives CDR1 SGHAT, CDR2 FQNNGV. Drawing the rest from reference TRBV11-2 and TRBJ2-1, the complete variable domain is EAGVAQSPRYKIIEKRQSVAFWCNPISGHATLYWYQQILGQGPKLLIQFQNNGVVDDSQLPKDRFSAERLKGVDSTLKIQPAKLEDSAVYLCASRPLAGGFNEQFFGPGTRLTVL.

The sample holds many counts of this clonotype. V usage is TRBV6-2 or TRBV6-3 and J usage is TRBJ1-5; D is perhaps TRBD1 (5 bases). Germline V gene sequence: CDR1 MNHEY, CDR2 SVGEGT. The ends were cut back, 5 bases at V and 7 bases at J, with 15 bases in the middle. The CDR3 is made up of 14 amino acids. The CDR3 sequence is CASSGLGGAQPQHF. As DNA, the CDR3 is TGTGCCAGCAGTGGCCTCGGGGGTGCGCAGCCCCAGCATTTT.

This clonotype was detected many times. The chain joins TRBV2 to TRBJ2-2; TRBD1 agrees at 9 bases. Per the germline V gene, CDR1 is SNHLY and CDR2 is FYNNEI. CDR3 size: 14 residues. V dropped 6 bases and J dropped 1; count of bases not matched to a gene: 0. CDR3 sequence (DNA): TGTGCCAGCAGGGACAGGGGGAACACCGGGGAGCTGTTTTTT. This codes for CASRDRGNTGELFF.

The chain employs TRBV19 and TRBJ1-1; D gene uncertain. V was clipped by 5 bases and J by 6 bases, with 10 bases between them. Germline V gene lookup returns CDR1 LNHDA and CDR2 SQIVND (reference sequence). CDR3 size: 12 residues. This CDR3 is CASSLLRAEAFF. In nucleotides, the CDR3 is TGTGCCAGTAGTCTCCTCCGGGCTGAAGCTTTCTTT.

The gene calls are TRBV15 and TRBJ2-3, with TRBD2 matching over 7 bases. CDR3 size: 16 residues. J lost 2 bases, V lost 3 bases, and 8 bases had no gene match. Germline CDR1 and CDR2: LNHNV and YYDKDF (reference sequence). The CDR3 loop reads CATSRKRDANTDTQYF. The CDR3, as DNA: TGTGCCACCAGCAGGAAGCGGGATGCTAACACAGATACGCAGTATTTT.

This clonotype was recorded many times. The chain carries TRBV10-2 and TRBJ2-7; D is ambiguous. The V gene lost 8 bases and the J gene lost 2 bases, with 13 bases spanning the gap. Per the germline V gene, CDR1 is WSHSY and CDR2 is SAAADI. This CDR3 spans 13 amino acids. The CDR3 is CASAVEQTYEQYF. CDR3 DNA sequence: TGCGCCAGCGCTGTGGAGCAAACCTACGAGCAGTACTTC.

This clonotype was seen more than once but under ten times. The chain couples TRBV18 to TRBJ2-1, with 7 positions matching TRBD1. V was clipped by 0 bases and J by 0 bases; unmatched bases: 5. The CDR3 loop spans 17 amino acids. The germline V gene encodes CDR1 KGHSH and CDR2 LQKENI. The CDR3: CASSPPLDRISYNEQFF. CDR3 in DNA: TGTGCCAGCTCACCACCGCTGGACAGGATCTCCTACAATGAGCAGTTCTTC.

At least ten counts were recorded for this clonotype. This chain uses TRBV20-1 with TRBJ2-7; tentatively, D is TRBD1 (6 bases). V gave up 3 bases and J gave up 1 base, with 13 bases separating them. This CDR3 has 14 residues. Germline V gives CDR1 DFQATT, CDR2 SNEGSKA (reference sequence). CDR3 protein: CSARDRGSSYEQYF. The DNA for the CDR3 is TGCAGTGCTAGGGACAGAGGGAGTTCCTACGAGCAGTACTTC.